These 19 T cell receptor beta chains came from one sample sequenced in a study of lymphopenia after photon versus proton radiotherapy. Sequencing used immunoSEQ multiplex PCR; TCRdb keeps in-frame clones, though not all of them. This sample yields about 5,000 clones, of which approximately 90% are seen a single time; roughly 17% belongs to the top ten. Sequencing was performed on peripheral blood, taken from a patient treated with photon-based radiotherapy. These TCRs come from a man in his thirties or forties with gastric cancer.

V gene TRBV6-4 combines with J gene TRBJ2-3; no reliable D call. Trimming cost V 4 bases and J 0 bases, with 5 bases left between them. There are 13 residues in the CDR3. Germline CDR1 reads MRHNA; CDR2 reads SNTAGT. The CDR3 DNA reads TGTGCCAGCAGTGCCGGGAGCACAGATACGCAGTATTTT. Translation gives CASSAGSTDTQYF.

The chain uses TRBV2 and TRBJ1-4, with a tentative D call TRBD1 (5 bases). CDR3 length equals 14 residues. The germline V and J ends were trimmed by 7 bases and 6 bases, with 15 bases remaining between them. CDR1 is SNHLY, CDR2 FYNNEI, per germline. CDR3 bases: TGTGCCAGCATTGTGGTCCGAGGGGATGAAAAACTGTTTTTT. It codes for CASIVVRGDEKLFF.

The chain uses TRBV10-3 and TRBJ1-1; a weak D match, TRBD1 (5 bases). Trimming stripped 2 bases from V and 10 bases from J, with 20 bases between. The CDR3 has 15 amino acids. The germline V gene encodes CDR1 ENHRY and CDR2 SYGVKD. CDR3 in amino acids: CAISEPGLQGLAAFF. In DNA, the CDR3 is TGTGCCATCAGTGAGCCAGGTCTCCAGGGTCTGGCAGCTTTCTTT.

This clone was picked up one time. As DNA, the CDR3 is TGTGCCAGTAGCGAAGTGGGGGGGATCCCCCGAATTGGGACCGGGGAGCTGTTTTTT. Its translation: CASSEVGGIPRIGTGELFF. This rearrangement joins TRBV19 to TRBJ2-2; 7 bases line up with TRBD2. CDR3 length: 19 residues. CDR1 LNHDA and CDR2 SQIVND come from the germline V gene (reference sequence). V shed 6 bases, J shed 5 bases, and the junction held 21 bases outside the gene matches.

The V call is TRBV7-6, the J call TRBJ2-1, with D perhaps being TRBD1 or TRBD2 (5 bases each). This CDR3 contains 14 residues. Trimming cost V 3 bases and J 7 bases, with 13 bases left between them. Germline V gene data show CDR1 as SGHVS and CDR2 as FNYEAQ. The CDR3 coding sequence is TGTGCCAGCAGCTTGGGGCAGGCGGGTAATGAGCAGTTCTTC. Translation gives CASSLGQAGNEQFF.

V is TRBV5-1 and J is TRBJ1-2; D remains unclear. This CDR3 has 12 residues. Trimming cost V 8 bases and J 6 bases, with 14 bases left between them. Per the germline V gene, CDR1 is SGHRS and CDR2 is YFSETQ. The CDR3 region is CARTRLGHGYTF. DNA of the CDR3: TGCGCCAGAACGAGATTGGGCCATGGCTACACCTTC.

The V gene is TRBV18, the J gene TRBJ2-7; D possibly corresponds to TRBD2 (6 bases). The CDR3 consists of 14 residues. Trimming shortened V by 0 bases and J by 7 bases, and 13 bases separated the two germline ends. Germline V CDR1 and CDR2: KGHSH, LQKENI. The CDR3 loop is CASSPPSGRREQYF. CDR3 bases: TGTGCCAGCTCACCACCGTCGGGGAGGAGGGAGCAGTACTTC.

The table lists this clone with a count of one. V and J are TRBV9 and TRBJ2-2; D unclear. Germline values: CDR1 SGDLS, CDR2 YYNGEE. The CDR3 covers 14 residues. Trimming pared 7 bases from V and 6 bases from J, leaving 16 bases between. The CDR3 here is CASAVGVYSGELFF. Written as DNA, the CDR3 is TGTGCCAGCGCCGTTGGGGTTTACTCCGGGGAGCTGTTTTTT.

The chain couples TRBV28 to TRBJ1-3, with D tentatively TRBD1 (5 bases). Germline CDR1 is MDHEN and CDR2 is SYDVKM. The CDR3 is 14 amino acids. V was trimmed by 6 bases and J by 0 bases, leaving 9 bases between them. CDR3 sequence reads: CASRWGSSGNTIYF. In DNA form, the CDR3 reads TGTGCCAGCAGGTGGGGGAGCTCTGGAAACACCATATATTTT.

This clone was picked up a small number of times. The CDR3 here is CASSDEDRGNYGYTF. CDR3 in DNA: TGCGCCAGCAGCGACGAGGACAGGGGTAACTATGGCTACACCTTC. The rearrangement uses TRBV5-1 and TRBJ1-2; TRBD1 matches 9 bases. The CDR3 consists of 15 residues. Trimming at V came to 4 bases and at J to 1 base, leaving 5 bases not matched to a gene. Germline CDR1 and CDR2: SGHRS and YFSETQ.

The count of this clone is one. The gene calls are TRBV19 and TRBJ1-5; a weak D match, TRBD1 (5 bases). The germline CDR1 and CDR2 sequences are LNHDA and SQIVND (reference sequence). The V gene lost 3 bases and the J gene lost 0 bases, with 9 bases spanning the gap. The CDR3 loop spans 15 amino acids. In nucleotides, the CDR3 is TGTGCCAGTAGTATCGGGACGGATAGCAATCAGCCCCAGCATTTT. Protein product: CASSIGTDSNQPQHF.

The V gene is TRBV15, the J gene TRBJ1-6; D remains ambiguous. Trimming shortened V by 3 bases and J by 5 bases, and 8 bases separated the two germline ends. Germline V CDR1 and CDR2: LNHNV, YYDKDF (reference sequence). This CDR3 spans 14 amino acids. CDR3 amino acids: CATSSGDNNSPLHF. Here the CDR3 DNA reads TGTGCCACCAGCAGTGGGGATAATAATTCACCCCTCCACTTT.

The rearrangement uses TRBV19 and TRBJ2-6, with D tentatively TRBD2 (5 bases). The V and J ends lost 3 bases and 0 bases respectively, with 12 bases between them. The CDR3 covers 17 residues. The V gene's germline CDR1 is LNHDA and CDR2 SQIVND (reference sequence). The CDR3 DNA reads as TGTGCCAGTAGTATGCGGTATGAGGGCTCTGGGGCCAACGTCCTGACTTTC. It specifies CASSMRYEGSGANVLTF.

The rearrangement joins TRBV2 to TRBJ1-6; D remains ambiguous. The germline V gene encodes CDR1 SNHLY and CDR2 FYNNEI. This CDR3 is built from 15 residues. The ends were cut back, 7 bases at V and 0 bases at J, with 10 bases in the middle. CDR3 nucleotide sequence: TGTGCCAGCAAACCTACTAGCTCCTATAATTCACCCCTCCACTTT. Protein sequence: CASKPTSSYNSPLHF.

The genes are TRBV29-1 and TRBJ1-1; TRBD1 might be the D (6 bases). Between the trimmed V and J ends, which lost 7 bases and 1 base, there was a span of 13 bases. From germline, CDR1 is SQVTM and CDR2 ANQGSEA. This CDR3 is 13 amino acids long. CDR3 loop: CSAPGVTNTEAFF. The CDR3 coding sequence is TGCAGCGCACCAGGGGTTACGAACACTGAAGCTTTCTTT. The full variable domain, rest sourced from reference TRBV29-1 and TRBJ1-1, is SAVISQKPSRDICQRGTSLTIQCQVDSQVTMMFWYRQQPGQSLTLIATANQGSEATYESGFVIDKFPISRPNLTFSTLTVSNMSPEDSSIYLCSAPGVTNTEAFFGQGTRLTVV.

This CDR3 is CASSQLAGATGELFF. The CDR3 DNA follows: TGTGCCAGCAGCCAACTAGCGGGAGCGACCGGGGAGCTGTTTTTT. The chain has TRBV7-9 and TRBJ2-2; 11 bases line up with TRBD2. Germline CDR1 reads SEHNR; CDR2 reads FQNEAQ (reference sequence). Unmatched junction bases numbered 4, after V lost 5 bases and J lost 5 bases. This CDR3 spans 15 amino acids.

J is TRBJ2-1 and V is TRBV7-9; 12 bases align to TRBD2. Trimming removed 7 bases from V and 9 bases from J; junction bases left unmatched: 10. The germline V gene has CDR1 SEHNR and CDR2 FQNEAQ (reference sequence). The CDR3 spans 15 residues. The CDR3 sequence is CASTKLAGGRGEQFF. The CDR3 coding sequence is TGTGCCAGCACCAAACTAGCGGGGGGCCGGGGTGAGCAGTTCTTC.

The chain employs TRBV2 and TRBJ1-6; 9 bases are a match to TRBD1. V dropped 6 bases and J dropped 10; count of bases not matched to a gene: 10. There are 15 residues in the CDR3. From germline, CDR1 is SNHLY and CDR2 FYNNEI. CDR3 DNA: TGTGCCAGCAGAGCTACGGACAGGGGCCAGTCACCCCTCCACTTT. Protein: CASRATDRGQSPLHF.

This chain joins TRBV4-1 and TRBJ2-5; unclear D gene. The CDR3 sequence is 14 residues long. Deletions cut 1 base from V and 0 bases from J, with 6 bases between. CDR1 and CDR2 from the germline V gene are MGHRA and YSYEKL. CDR3 region: CASSQVRDQETQYF. The CDR3 DNA reads TGCGCCAGCAGCCAAGTAAGGGACCAAGAGACCCAGTACTTC.